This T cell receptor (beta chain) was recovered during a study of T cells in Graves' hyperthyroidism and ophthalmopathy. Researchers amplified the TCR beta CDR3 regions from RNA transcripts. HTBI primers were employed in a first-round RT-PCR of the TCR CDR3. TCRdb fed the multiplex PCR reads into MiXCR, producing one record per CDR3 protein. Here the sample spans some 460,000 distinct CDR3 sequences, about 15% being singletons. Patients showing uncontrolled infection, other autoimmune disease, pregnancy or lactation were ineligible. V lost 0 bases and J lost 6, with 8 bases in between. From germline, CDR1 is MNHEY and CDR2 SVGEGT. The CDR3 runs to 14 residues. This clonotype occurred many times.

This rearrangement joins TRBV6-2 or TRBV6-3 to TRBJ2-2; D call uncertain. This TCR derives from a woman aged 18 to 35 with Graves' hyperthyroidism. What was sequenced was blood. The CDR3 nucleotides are TGTGCCAGCAGTTACTCAGGGTTCTCCGGGGAGCTGTTTTTT. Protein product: CASSYSGFSGELFF.